The clone carrying this T cell receptor beta chain turned up a few times. Its matching antigen is unknown. This entry comes from a study of T cell repertoires in cytomegalovirus infection. On the study more broadly: HLA-B-restricted CMV epitopes that are well studied, plus recently identified HLA-C-restricted ones, were used by the study. It was the public TCR beta signatures that indicated both CMV infection and matching HLA type.

From the reads, TCRdb called clonotypes with MiXCR, one entry per CDR3 protein. The data show about a million distinct CDR3 sequences, approximately 31% seen once. Sequenced material: cultured CD8+ T cells from PBMCs, taken from culture after CMV antigen stimulation. The TCR sequence derives from a human donor in good health (CMV status not recorded). Some clones in this sample may be carry-over from other donors' samples.

In DNA, the CDR3 is TGTGCCAGCGAATCTGGAGAAAAACTGTTTTTT. Its translation is CASESGEKLFF. The V call is TRBV7-8, the J call TRBJ1-4; D is uncertain. The CDR3 is 11 residues long. Germline lookup yields CDR1 SGHVS and CDR2 FQNEAQ. The V end lost 8 bases, the J end lost 8 bases, and 9 bases lay between the germline ends.